This entry describes one T cell receptor beta chain. The entry originates in a study of monozygotic twins with inflammatory bowel disease. Germline V gene sequence: CDR1 SGHVS, CDR2 FNYEAQ. The CDR3 loop spans 17 amino acids. Reanalyzing the 5' RACE reads, TCRdb keeps one entry per CDR3 protein, without DNA. Found here are under 150,000 distinct CDR3 sequences; the top ten clones hold 2.4%. Sequencing was carried out using blood. This chain joins TRBV7-6 and TRBJ1-5; the TCRdb call, TRBD1, lacks DNA for checking. This clonotype originated in a human donor with ulcerative colitis or Crohn's disease, or a healthy co-twin of an affected twin (not recorded which). The CDR3 region is CASSRLQGQVGNQPQHF.